Sequencing of this T cell receptor beta chain was carried out in a study of T cells after yellow fever vaccination. Regarding the study as a whole: It was a small share of clonotypes that appeared in both CD4 and CD8 compartments.

As TCR cDNA was made by 5'RACE template switching, a universal primer site and UMIs were added. TCRdb re-called the 5' RACE reads with MiXCR, one entry per CDR3 protein. The data show 310,000 or so distinct CDR3 sequences, 6.8% seen once. The V and J ends lost 5 bases and 2 bases respectively, with 10 bases between them. This CDR3 contains 13 residues. This clonotype was seen a handful of times. Antigen unknown. This receptor was identified in a man aged 18 to 29 who received the YFV17D yellow fever vaccine. The chain is built from TRBV12-3 or TRBV12-4 and TRBJ2-7; a weak D match, TRBD2 (6 bases). The sequences come from PBMCs, collected around 45 days after the first yellow fever vaccination. In DNA form, the CDR3 reads TGTGCCAGCAGTGGGACTTCCACCTACGAGCAGTACTTC. Translation gives CASSGTSTYEQYF.